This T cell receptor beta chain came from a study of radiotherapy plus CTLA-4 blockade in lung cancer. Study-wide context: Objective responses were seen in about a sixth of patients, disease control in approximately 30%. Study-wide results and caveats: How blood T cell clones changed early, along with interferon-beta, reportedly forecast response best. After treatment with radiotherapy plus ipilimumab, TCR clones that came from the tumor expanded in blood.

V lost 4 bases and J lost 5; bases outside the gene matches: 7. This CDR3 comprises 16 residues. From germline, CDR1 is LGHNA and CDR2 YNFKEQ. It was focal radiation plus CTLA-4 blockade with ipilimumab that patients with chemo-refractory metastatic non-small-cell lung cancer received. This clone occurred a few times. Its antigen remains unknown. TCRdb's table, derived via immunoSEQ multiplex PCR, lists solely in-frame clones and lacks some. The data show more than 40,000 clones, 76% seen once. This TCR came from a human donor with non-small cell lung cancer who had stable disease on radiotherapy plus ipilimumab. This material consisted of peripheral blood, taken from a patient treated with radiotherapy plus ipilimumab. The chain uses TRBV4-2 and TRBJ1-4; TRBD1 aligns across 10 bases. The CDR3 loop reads CASSLSTGQGNEKLFF. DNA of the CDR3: TGTGCCAGCAGCCTCTCCACGGGACAGGGGAATGAAAAACTGTTTTTT.